The rows below give T cell receptor beta chains drawn from one sample of a study of cytomegalovirus exposure and HLA in healthy donors. Some clones are missing from TCRdb's copy, which holds only in-frame ones; the method was immunoSEQ multiplex PCR. The sample includes 160,000 or so clones, approximately 75% of them seen just once. Sequencing was carried out using PBMCs. The receptors here all came from a middle-aged man in good health and CMV-seropositive. Both conserved end residues are part of each CDR3. Each record gives: V gene, clone size, J gene, D gene, CDR3 DNA, CDR3 protein. The D gene is left open where the match is weak. Clone size is not always given. Where it is, it says once, few, many or a class for expanded clones.

>TRBV5-1|-|TRBJ1-2|TRBD1
TGCGCCAGCAGCTTGGCTATGGGACAGGCGAACTCTGGGTATGGCTACACCTTC
CASSLAMGQANSGYGYTF
>TRBV27|-|TRBJ2-7|TRBD2
TGTGCCAGCAGTTTGTGGCGGGGGGGCTCCGAGCAGTACTTC
CASSLWRGGSEQYF
>TRBV5-6|-|TRBJ1-2|TRBD1
TGTGCCAGCAGCTGGGGGACAGGCAATGGCTACACCTTC
CASSWGTGNGYTF
>TRBV4-3|-|TRBJ2-5|TRBD2
TGCGCCAGCAGCCAAGATGGAACTAGCGGCGGTGAGGCCCAGTACTTC
CASSQDGTSGGEAQYF
>TRBV5-1|-|TRBJ1-1|-
TGCGCCAGCAGCTTGGAGTTCGGGTTGGCTTTCTTT
CASSLEFGLAFF
>TRBV27|-|TRBJ2-7|-
TGTGCCAGCAGTCCACTTCGAGGCGAGCAGTACTTC
CASSPLRGEQYF
>TRBV6-1|-|TRBJ1-5|-
TGTGCCAGCAGTGGAGGGCCAGGGGGCAATCAGCCCCAGCATTTT
CASSGGPGGNQPQHF
>TRBV14|-|TRBJ1-2|-
TGTGCCAGCAGCCAAGCACAGACCGTCGGCTACACCTTC
CASSQAQTVGYTF
>TRBV4-1|-|TRBJ2-1|TRBD2
TGCGCCAGCAGCCTTCTAGCGGGGAAGAATGAGCAGTTCTTC
CASSLLAGKNEQFF
>TRBV6-5|-|TRBJ2-7|-
TGTGCCAGCAACCCCCCGAGAGGGTCCCACGAGCAGTACTTC
CASNPPRGSHEQYF
>TRBV5-4|-|TRBJ2-7|TRBD2
TGTGCCAGCAGCTTGGGGGGGGGAATGTCCTACGAGCAGTACTTC
CASSLGGGMSYEQYF
>TRBV21-1|-|TRBJ1-6|-
TGTGCCAGCAGCAAAGCAGCGGGGGAGCTCTCTAGTTGTTATAATTCACCCCTCCACTTT
CASSKAAGELSSCYNSPLHF
>TRBV5-1|-|TRBJ2-3|TRBD1
TGCGCCAGCAGCTCCGGTACAGGGGTCACAGATACGCAGTATTTT
CASSSGTGVTDTQYF
>TRBV29-1|-|TRBJ2-1|-
TGCAGCGTTGCTTCTTTTTCCTACAATGAGCAGTTCTTC
CSVASFSYNEQFF
>TRBV19|-|TRBJ2-2|-
TGTGCCAGTAGTACCCCCTGGGGAGCCACCGGGGAGCTGTTTTTT
CASSTPWGATGELFF
>TRBV29-1|-|TRBJ1-1|TRBD1
TGCAGCGTATCACAGGGGGCCAACACTGAAGCTTTCTTT
CSVSQGANTEAFF
>TRBV6-5|once|TRBJ2-7|TRBD1
TGTGCCAGCAGAAGGGGACAGGGGGCCTACGAGCAGTACTTC
CASRRGQGAYEQYF
>TRBV5-1|-|TRBJ1-1|-
TGCGCCAGCAGCTTGGAGGGGGTTCCTGAAGCTTTCTTT
CASSLEGVPEAFF
>TRBV6-6|-|TRBJ1-4|-
TGTGCCAGCAGCTCGGGACACCAAGCAACTAATGAAAAACTGTTTTTT
CASSSGHQATNEKLFF
>TRBV29-1|-|TRBJ2-4|TRBD1
TGCAGCGCGAGCGGGGCGGACAGGGGAGTCTACTTC
CSASGADRGVYF
>TRBV21-1|-|TRBJ2-5|-
TGTGCCAGCAGCAGCGACATTTTAGAGACCCAGTACTTC
CASSSDILETQYF
>TRBV6-5|-|TRBJ2-1|TRBD1
TGTGCCAGCAGTTACACGGGACAGGGGGGCAATGAGCAGTTCTTC
CASSYTGQGGNEQFF
>TRBV7-3|-|TRBJ1-2|-
TGTGCCAGCAGCTCTCACCAGACAGGCCTCGGGGGCTACACCTTC
CASSSHQTGLGGYTF
>TRBV6-1|few|TRBJ1-4|TRBD1
TGTGCCAGCAGTGAAGGGGGGACAGGGATTGAAAAACTGTTTTTT
CASSEGGTGIEKLFF
>TRBV5-6|-|TRBJ2-7|TRBD1
TGTGCCAGCAGCTTGGGACAGGGCTCCTACGAGCAGTACTTC
CASSLGQGSYEQYF
>TRBV2|-|TRBJ2-2|-
TGTGCCAGCAGTGAATACGGGGGTACCGGGGAGCTGTTTTTT
CASSEYGGTGELFF
>TRBV7-9|-|TRBJ2-7|-
TGTGCCAGCAGCCCTACGGGGAGCTCCTACGAGCAGTACTTC
CASSPTGSSYEQYF
>TRBV5-5|-|TRBJ2-5|TRBD2
TGTGCCAGCAGCCCTCTAGCGGAGGGAGAAGAGACCCAGTACTTC
CASSPLAEGEETQYF
>TRBV28|-|TRBJ1-1|-
TGTGCCAGCAGTTTAAGATACTTTTGGGGGGAATCGCACACTGAAGCTTTCTTT
CASSLRYFWGESHTEAFF
>TRBV11-2|-|TRBJ2-1|TRBD2
TGTGCCAGCAGCTTCGCTAGCGGGGTGGGAGGTTACAATGAGCAGTTCTTC
CASSFASGVGGYNEQFF
>TRBV4-3|-|TRBJ2-5|TRBD2
TGCGCCAGCAGCCAAGGACTAGCGGGGGGATCGGAGACCCAGTACTTC
CASSQGLAGGSETQYF
>TRBV7-9|-|TRBJ1-4|-
TGTGCCAGCAGCTCCAGGGGACGGGAAATTGAAAAACTGTTTTTT
CASSSRGREIEKLFF
>TRBV7-2|-|TRBJ2-1|TRBD1
TGTGCCAGCAGCTTAAACGCGCGAGGGGGCCCTTACAATGAGCAGTTCTTC
CASSLNARGGPYNEQFF
>TRBV9|once|TRBJ1-6|-
TGTGCCAGCAGACCCGACTCTGGCGGTTCACCCCTCCACTTT
CASRPDSGGSPLHF
>TRBV4-2|-|TRBJ2-5|-
TGTGCCAGCAGCTTTAGCGAGGGAGTTTGGGAGACCCAGTACTTC
CASSFSEGVWETQYF
>TRBV6-5|-|TRBJ2-7|-
TGTGCCAGCAGGGTCCCGGGGGTTTACGAGCAGTACTTC
CASRVPGVYEQYF
>TRBV29-1|-|TRBJ2-3|TRBD2
TGCAGCGTTGACAGGGAGGGAAACACAGATACGCAGTATTTT
CSVDREGNTDTQYF